The source of this T cell receptor beta chain is a study of molecular identifiers for immune sequencing clone quantification. Previously described methods and listed TCR primers were used for bulk TCR libraries. TCRdb fed the PCR reads into MiXCR, producing one record per CDR3 protein. The table has about half a million distinct CDR3 sequences, around a fifth seen once. The germline gives CDR1 MNHEY, CDR2 SVGAGI. The CDR3 loop spans 12 amino acids. In the case of this clonotype: Germline and junction disagree at one end, which may indicate a read error.

Sequenced: naive CD8+ T cells from blood, with Jurkat cell RNA spiked in. Sample subset: FACS-sorted CD8+CD4-CCR7+CD45RA+ naive T cells. The chain has TRBV6-5 and TRBJ2-2; D is perhaps TRBD2 (7 bases). This TCR came from a human donor in good health. Some libraries in this study had Jurkat cell RNA spiked in. The CDR3 here is CASSLGGGGLFF. The CDR3 coding sequence is TGTGCCAGCAGTTTGGGGGGCGGGGGGCTGTTTTTT.